The 31 T cell receptor beta chains reported below all come from one sample, sequenced in a study of T cell responses to AZD1222 COVID-19 vaccine. Clones were read by immunoSEQ multiplex PCR, and TCRdb kept only the in-frame ones, dropping some. The sample includes about 180,000 clones, approximately 90% of them seen just once. Material: peripheral blood, obtained 28 days after the second dose of the MenACWY control vaccine. The receptors shown here come from an adult who received the MenACWY meningococcal vaccine as a control.

This clone was recorded once. The chain has TRBV19 and TRBJ2-3; 7 bases fit TRBD1. Germline trimming cut 5 bases from V and 3 bases from J; bases unmatched to any gene: 17. The CDR3 sequence is 18 residues long. CDR1 and CDR2 (germline): LNHDA, SQIVND (reference sequence). The CDR3 reads CASSPRRGTAELTDTQYF. The CDR3 bases are TGTGCCAGTAGTCCGAGACGAGGGACAGCGGAGTTGACAGATACGCAGTATTTT.

This clone showed up just once. The chain recombines TRBV27 with TRBJ2-5; D uncertain. CDR3 length equals 13 residues. V was shortened by 1 base and J by 1 base, with 4 bases between the two germline ends. Per the germline V gene, CDR1 is MNHEY and CDR2 is SMNVEV (reference sequence). The CDR3 here is CASSLWAQETQYF. In nucleotides, the CDR3 is TGTGCCAGCAGTTTATGGGCCCAAGAGACCCAGTACTTC.

The genes are TRBV5-1 and TRBJ2-7, with a possible D match to TRBD2 (6 bases). Germline assignment: CDR1 SGHRS and CDR2 YFSETQ. The CDR3 covers 13 residues. V was pared by 4 bases and J by 6 bases, with 14 bases between. Here the CDR3 reads CASSGGRRGEQYF. CDR3 coding DNA: TGCGCCAGCAGCGGGGGACGGAGGGGCGAGCAGTACTTC.

There are a few counts of this clone. The V call is TRBV4-3, the J call TRBJ1-4; D perhaps matches TRBD1 (5 bases). Looked up from germline, CDR1 is LGHNA and CDR2 is YSLEER. This CDR3 region has 18 residues. Trimming stripped 4 bases from V and 0 bases from J, with 18 bases between. The CDR3 loop is CASSPQGAQGATNEKLFF. In DNA form, the CDR3 reads TGCGCCAGCAGCCCACAAGGGGCTCAGGGTGCAACTAATGAAAAACTGTTTTTT.

The chain joins TRBV20-1 to TRBJ2-1; 8 bases match TRBD1. Unmatched junction bases numbered 2, after V lost 3 bases and J lost 7 bases. This CDR3 region has 12 residues. Germline values: CDR1 DFQATT, CDR2 SNEGSKA (reference sequence). The CDR3 sequence is CSASRQGNEQFF. The DNA of the CDR3 is TGCAGTGCTAGTAGACAGGGGAATGAGCAGTTCTTC.

The J gene is TRBJ2-3, the V gene TRBV7-3; no definite D call. The CDR3 runs 14 residues. With 1 base removed from V and 6 bases from J, the gap between germline ends came to 11 bases. The germline V gene has CDR1 SGHTA and CDR2 FQGTGA. The CDR3 loop is CASSLRTVGDTQYF. Here the CDR3 DNA reads TGTGCCAGCAGCTTAAGGACCGTGGGCGATACGCAGTATTTT.

This clone was observed a handful of times. The chain is built from TRBV20-1 and TRBJ1-5; D might be TRBD1 (6 bases). This CDR3 region has 14 residues. Germline V CDR1 and CDR2: DFQATT, SNEGSKA (reference sequence). Trimming removed 7 bases from V and 4 bases from J, with 17 bases in between. CDR3 nucleotides: TGCAGTGTTATTGAGCAGACAGGTAATCAGCCCCAGCATTTT. Amino acids: CSVIEQTGNQPQHF.

The chain uses TRBV14 and TRBJ1-6, with D uncertain. Germline V gene sequence: CDR1 SGHDN, CDR2 FVKESK. The V gene lost 6 bases and the J gene lost 0 bases, with 15 bases spanning the gap. The CDR3 sequence is 17 residues long. CDR3 sequence: CASSLIGTSSYNSPLHF. Here the CDR3 DNA reads TGTGCCAGCAGTCTAATTGGAACTAGCTCCTATAATTCACCCCTCCACTTT.

V is TRBV3-1 (or the pseudogene TRBV3-2) and J is TRBJ2-7; no clear D. V was trimmed by 6 bases and J by 1 base, leaving 13 bases between them. Germline V gene lookup returns CDR1 LGHDT and CDR2 YNNKEL (reference sequence). The CDR3 extends over 14 amino acids. Here the CDR3 DNA reads TGTGCCAGCAGGGATGTATGGGCATCCTACGAGCAGTACTTC. Translation: CASRDVWASYEQYF.

The chain employs TRBV25-1 and TRBJ2-1; no reliable D call. The CDR3 covers 15 residues. Per germline, CDR1 MGHDK and CDR2 SYGVNS. The ends were cut back, 5 bases at V and 6 bases at J, with 17 bases in the middle. CDR3: CASSTPRLLRNEQFF. CDR3 nucleotide sequence: TGTGCCAGCAGTACACCCCGTCTGCTCCGCAATGAGCAGTTCTTC.

The V call is TRBV5-4, the J call TRBJ1-4; D gene uncertain. Germline CDR1 SGHNT, CDR2 YYREEE (reference sequence). V gave up 4 bases and J gave up 8 bases, with 15 bases separating them. There are 14 residues in the CDR3. CDR3 loop: CASSPYREEEKLFF. The CDR3 DNA reads as TGTGCCAGCAGCCCGTACAGAGAGGAAGAAAAACTGTTTTTT.

This clone showed up just a few times. This chain connects TRBV28 to TRBJ1-5; the D is unclear. The CDR3 length is 15 residues. Trimming took 6 bases from V and 1 from J, leaving 13 bases between them. Germline V gives CDR1 MDHEN, CDR2 SYDVKM. The CDR3 reads CASRADGASNQPQHF. The CDR3 DNA follows: TGTGCCAGCAGGGCGGACGGAGCGAGCAATCAGCCCCAGCATTTT.

V is TRBV27 and J is TRBJ2-1, with TRBD2 matching 7 bases. The V segment lost 6 bases and the J segment 5 bases; nucleotides outside the gene matches: 7. CDR3 length equals 14 residues. Germline V lookup: CDR1 MNHEY, CDR2 SMNVEV (reference sequence). The CDR3 DNA reads TGTGCCAGCAGACGGGACTATTCAAACAATGAGCAGTTCTTC. It yields the protein CASRRDYSNNEQFF.

J is TRBJ2-7 and V is TRBV18, with unresolved D. The V gene's germline CDR1 is KGHSH and CDR2 LQKENI. The ends were cut back, 7 bases at V and 0 bases at J, with 13 bases in the middle. The CDR3 is 14 amino acids. Here the CDR3 reads CASFPTASSYEQYF. The CDR3 bases are TGTGCCAGCTTTCCGACCGCGTCCTCCTACGAGCAGTACTTC.

This clone was detected once. V gene TRBV4-1 combines with J gene TRBJ2-5, with 7 positions matching TRBD2. With V trimmed by 8 bases and J by 5 bases, 11 bases remained unmatched. Germline CDR1 reads MGHRA; CDR2 reads YSYEKL. This CDR3 has 14 amino acids. CDR3 region: CASQPAGDYETQYF. CDR3 nucleotides: TGCGCCAGCCAGCCCGCGGGGGACTACGAGACCCAGTACTTC.

This chain uses TRBV10-3 with TRBJ2-7; TRBD1 matches at 9 bases. The CDR3 covers 13 residues. Trimming cost V 9 bases and J 3 bases; bases outside gene matches: 6. Germline values: CDR1 ENHRY, CDR2 SYGVKD. The chain's CDR3 is CAIGQGIDYEQYF. For the CDR3, the DNA is TGTGCCATAGGACAGGGGATTGACTACGAGCAGTACTTC.

The CDR3 region is CASMLGSGNTIYF. Here the CDR3 DNA reads TGTGCCAGCATGCTAGGCTCTGGAAACACCATATATTTT. The chain joins TRBV7-2 to TRBJ1-3; no clear D. Germline V gene data show CDR1 as SGHTA and CDR2 as FQGNSA. This CDR3 contains 13 residues. V was shortened by 7 bases and J by 0 bases, with 7 bases between the two germline ends.

This clone was detected a few times. The V call is TRBV5-4, the J call TRBJ2-7, with a possible D match to TRBD1 (7 bases). The CDR3 spans 14 residues. Germline loops: CDR1 SGHNT, CDR2 YYREEE (reference sequence). Trimming pared 4 bases from V and 9 bases from J, leaving 20 bases between. The CDR3 spells CASSGTGAGEAQYF. The DNA of the CDR3 is TGTGCCAGCAGCGGAACAGGGGCAGGGGAGGCGCAGTACTTC. Variable domain in full (rest from reference TRBV5-4 and TRBJ2-7): ETGVTQSPTHLIKTRGQQVTLRCSSQSGHNTVSWYQQALGQGPQFIFQYYREEENGRGNFPPRFSGLQFPNYSSELNVNALELDDSALYLCASSGTGAGEAQYFGPGTRLTVT.

V and J are TRBV10-3 and TRBJ2-3; no clear D gene. The CDR3 sequence is 13 residues long. Trimming pared 1 base from V and 4 bases from J, leaving 6 bases between. Germline-derived CDR1 and CDR2 are ENHRY and SYGVKD. CDR3 sequence: CAISEFGSDTQYF. CDR3 nucleotide sequence: TGTGCCATCAGTGAGTTCGGGTCAGATACGCAGTATTTT.

The V gene is TRBV19, the J gene TRBJ1-5, with a tentative D call TRBD1 (6 bases). Germline-derived CDR1 and CDR2 are LNHDA and SQIVND (reference sequence). This CDR3 has 13 residues. Deletions cut 4 bases from V and 7 bases from J, with 11 bases between. For the CDR3, the DNA is TGTGCCAGTAGTACACTAAGGGGGCAGCCCCAGCATTTT. It yields the protein CASSTLRGQPQHF.

This clone was picked up one time. This chain joins TRBV6-2 or TRBV6-3 and TRBJ2-1; D possibly uses TRBD1 or TRBD2 (5 bases each). This CDR3 is 14 amino acids long. V lost 6 bases and J 9 bases, leaving 18 bases between the germline ends. CDR1 is MNHEY and CDR2 is SVGEGT in the germline V gene. CDR3 region: CASSPSYGGFEQFF. Here the CDR3 DNA reads TGTGCCAGCAGCCCCTCCTATGGGGGATTTGAGCAGTTCTTC.

The chain employs TRBV4-2 and TRBJ2-7, with D perhaps given as TRBD1 or TRBD2 (5 bases each). Per germline, CDR1 LGHNA and CDR2 YNFKEQ. The CDR3 runs 14 residues. V was cut by 2 bases and J by 3 bases, with 11 bases left in between. CDR3 protein: CASSQIGTHYEQYF. The CDR3 DNA is TGTGCCAGCAGCCAAATCGGGACCCACTACGAGCAGTACTTC.

CDR3 region: CASSGTGANSNQPQHF. In nucleotides, the CDR3 is TGCGCCAGCAGTGGTACAGGGGCGAATAGCAATCAGCCCCAGCATTTT. The chain is built from TRBV10-2 and TRBJ1-5, with 7 bases that match TRBD1. V gave up 4 bases and J gave up 0 bases; unmatched junction bases: 6. The CDR3 spans 16 residues. The germline V gene has CDR1 WSHSY and CDR2 SAAADI.

The J gene is TRBJ1-2, the V gene TRBV27; 11 bases map to TRBD1. Germline-derived CDR1 and CDR2 are MNHEY and SMNVEV (reference sequence). The CDR3 totals 14 residues. V was pared by 6 bases and J by 5 bases, with 5 bases of the junction left unmatched. Written as DNA, the CDR3 is TGTGCCAGCAGGGACAGGGGGCGCCGGTATGGCTACACCTTC. Protein sequence: CASRDRGRRYGYTF.

This clone appeared a few times. CDR3 DNA sequence: TGTGCCAGCAGACGCGCGACTAGCCTCTACGAGCAGTACTTC. Encoded protein: CASRRATSLYEQYF. This chain uses TRBV6-5 with TRBJ2-7; 7 bases are shared with TRBD2. The CDR3 is 14 residues long. From germline, CDR1 is MNHEY and CDR2 SVGAGI. J lost 3 bases, V lost 6 bases, and 8 bases had no gene match.

As concerns this clone: Other nucleotide sequences from this sample produce the same CDR3. The V and J genes are TRBV7-9 and TRBJ1-5; no clear D gene. CDR3 length: 13 residues. Germline V gene sequence: CDR1 SEHNR, CDR2 FQNEAQ (reference sequence). Trimming removed 1 base at V and 5 bases at J, with 6 bases between. The CDR3 DNA reads as TGTGCCAGCAGCTTAGGTGGGGATCAGCCCCAGCATTTT. It codes for CASSLGGDQPQHF.

This sequence joins TRBV28 and TRBJ2-4; no definite D call. The germline V gene encodes CDR1 MDHEN and CDR2 SYDVKM. V lost 3 bases to trimming and J lost 5 bases, with 8 bases between them. There are 13 residues in the CDR3. This CDR3 reads CASSLLSENIQYF. The CDR3, as DNA: TGTGCCAGCAGTTTGCTAAGTGAAAACATTCAGTACTTC. Full variable domain (missing parts from reference TRBV28 and TRBJ2-4): DVKVTQSSRYLVKRTGEKVFLECVQDMDHENMFWYRQDPGLGLRLIYFSYDVKMKEKGDIPEGYSVSREKKERFSLILESASTNQTSMYLCASSLLSENIQYFGAGTRLSVL.

The chain recombines TRBV9 with TRBJ1-1; D remains ambiguous. CDR1 is SGDLS, CDR2 YYNGEE, per germline. V lost 4 bases to trimming and J lost 2 bases, with 15 bases between them. CDR3 length equals 15 residues. The CDR3 region is CASSSRDGINTEAFF. The CDR3 DNA follows: TGTGCCAGCAGCTCTAGAGACGGGATAAACACTGAAGCTTTCTTT.

The gene calls are TRBV7-9 and TRBJ1-2; tentative D call: TRBD1 (5 bases). CDR1 is SEHNR and CDR2 is FQNEAQ in the germline V gene (reference sequence). This CDR3 is 13 amino acids long. V was shortened by 3 bases and J by 2 bases, with 7 bases between the two germline ends. CDR3 nucleotides: TGTGCCAGCAGCTTGGACACGAACTATGGCTACACCTTC. This translates into CASSLDTNYGYTF.

The J gene is TRBJ2-7, the V gene TRBV7-8, with no clear D. Per germline, CDR1 SGHVS and CDR2 FQNEAQ. This CDR3 comprises 13 residues. V was cut by 5 bases and J by 4 bases, with 12 bases left in between. This chain's CDR3 is CASSPVLDYEQYF. DNA of the CDR3: TGTGCCAGCAGCCCCGTATTAGATTACGAGCAGTACTTC.

The chain is built from TRBV28 and TRBJ1-1, with D unclear. V lost 3 bases and J lost 1, with 3 bases in between. There are 12 residues in the CDR3. The germline V gene encodes CDR1 MDHEN and CDR2 SYDVKM. CDR3 nucleotide sequence: TGTGCCAGCAGTTTGCAGAACACTGAAGCTTTCTTT. Amino acid sequence: CASSLQNTEAFF.